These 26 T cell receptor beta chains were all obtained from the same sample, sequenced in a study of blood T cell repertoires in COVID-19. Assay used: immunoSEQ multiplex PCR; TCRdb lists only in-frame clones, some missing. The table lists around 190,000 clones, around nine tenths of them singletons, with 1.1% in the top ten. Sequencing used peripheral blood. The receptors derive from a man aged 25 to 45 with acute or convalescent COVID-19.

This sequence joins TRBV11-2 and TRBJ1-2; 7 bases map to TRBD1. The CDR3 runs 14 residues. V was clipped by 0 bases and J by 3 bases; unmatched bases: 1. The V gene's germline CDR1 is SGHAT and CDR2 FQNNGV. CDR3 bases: TGTGCCAGCAGCTTAGACAGGGGGGACTATGGCTACACCTTC. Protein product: CASSLDRGDYGYTF.

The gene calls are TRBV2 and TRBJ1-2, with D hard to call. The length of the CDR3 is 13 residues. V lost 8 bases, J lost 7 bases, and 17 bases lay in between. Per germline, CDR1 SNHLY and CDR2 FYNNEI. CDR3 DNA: TGTGCCAGCCACGAGGCCACGTCTGGTGGCTACACCTTC. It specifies CASHEATSGGYTF.

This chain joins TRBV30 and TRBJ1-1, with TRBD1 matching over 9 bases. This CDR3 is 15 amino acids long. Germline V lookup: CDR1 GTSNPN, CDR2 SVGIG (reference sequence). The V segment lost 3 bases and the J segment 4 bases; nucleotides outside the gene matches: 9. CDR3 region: CAWSAFGTGPTEAFF. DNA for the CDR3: TGTGCCTGGAGCGCTTTCGGGACAGGGCCCACTGAAGCTTTCTTT.

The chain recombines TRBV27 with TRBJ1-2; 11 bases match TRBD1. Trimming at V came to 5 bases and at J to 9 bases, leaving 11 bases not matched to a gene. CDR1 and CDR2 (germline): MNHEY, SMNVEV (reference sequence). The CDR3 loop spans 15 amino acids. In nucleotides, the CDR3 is TGTGCCAGCAGTAAATCGGACAGGGGGCGCGTAAGCTACACCTTC. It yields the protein CASSKSDRGRVSYTF.

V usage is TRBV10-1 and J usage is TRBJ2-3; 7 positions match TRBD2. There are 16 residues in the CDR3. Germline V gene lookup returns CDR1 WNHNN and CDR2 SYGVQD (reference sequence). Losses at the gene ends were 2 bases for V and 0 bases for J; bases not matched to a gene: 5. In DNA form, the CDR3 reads TGCGCCAGCAGTGAGGGGACTACCGCTAGCACAGATACGCAGTATTTT. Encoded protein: CASSEGTTASTDTQYF.

In nucleotides, the CDR3 is TGCGCCAGCAGTCAATCTCCAGGGGGTCCGGAGGGAGGGGCCAACGTCCTGACTTTC. Its protein product is CASSQSPGGPEGGANVLTF. The V gene is TRBV23-1, the J gene TRBJ2-6; D is perhaps TRBD1 (7 bases). TRBV23-1 is classed as an ORF, of uncertain function. This CDR3 spans 19 amino acids. The ends were cut back, 0 bases at V and 4 bases at J, with 19 bases in the middle.

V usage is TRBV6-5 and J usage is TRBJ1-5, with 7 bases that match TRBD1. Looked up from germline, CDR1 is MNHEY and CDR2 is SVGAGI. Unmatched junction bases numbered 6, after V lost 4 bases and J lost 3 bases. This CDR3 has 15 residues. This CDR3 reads CASSLGTGDNQPQHF. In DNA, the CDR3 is TGTGCCAGCAGTTTAGGAACAGGGGACAATCAGCCCCAGCATTTT.

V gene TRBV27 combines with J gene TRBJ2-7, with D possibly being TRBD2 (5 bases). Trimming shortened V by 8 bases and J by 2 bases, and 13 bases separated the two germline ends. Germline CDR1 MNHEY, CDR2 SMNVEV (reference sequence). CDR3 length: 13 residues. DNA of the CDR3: TGTGCCAGCGGAGGCAGAGAAGCCTACGAGCAGTACTTC. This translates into CASGGREAYEQYF.

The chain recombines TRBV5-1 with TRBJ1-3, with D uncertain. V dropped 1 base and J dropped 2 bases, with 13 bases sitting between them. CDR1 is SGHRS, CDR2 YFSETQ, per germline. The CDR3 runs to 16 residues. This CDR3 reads CASSLSSTEAGNTIYF. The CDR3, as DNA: TGCGCCAGCAGCTTGAGTTCCACGGAGGCTGGAAACACCATATATTTT.

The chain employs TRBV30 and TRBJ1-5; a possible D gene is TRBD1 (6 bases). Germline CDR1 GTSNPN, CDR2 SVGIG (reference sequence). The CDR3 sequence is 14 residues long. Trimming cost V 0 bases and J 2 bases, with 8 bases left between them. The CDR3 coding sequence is TGTGCCTGGAGTGTGAAGGGGGGCAATCAGCCCCAGCATTTT. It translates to CAWSVKGGNQPQHF.

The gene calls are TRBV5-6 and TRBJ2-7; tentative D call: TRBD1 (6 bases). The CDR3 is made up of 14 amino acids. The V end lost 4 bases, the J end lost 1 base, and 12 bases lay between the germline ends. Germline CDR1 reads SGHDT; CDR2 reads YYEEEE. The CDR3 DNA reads TGTGCCAGCAGCGTAGGACAGTTTTCCTACGAGCAGTACTTC. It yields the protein CASSVGQFSYEQYF.

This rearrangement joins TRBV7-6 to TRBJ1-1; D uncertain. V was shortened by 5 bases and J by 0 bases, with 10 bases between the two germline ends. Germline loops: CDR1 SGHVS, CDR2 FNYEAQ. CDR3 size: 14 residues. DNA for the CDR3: TGTGCCAGCAGCCCCACGGGTTTGAACACTGAAGCTTTCTTT. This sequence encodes CASSPTGLNTEAFF.

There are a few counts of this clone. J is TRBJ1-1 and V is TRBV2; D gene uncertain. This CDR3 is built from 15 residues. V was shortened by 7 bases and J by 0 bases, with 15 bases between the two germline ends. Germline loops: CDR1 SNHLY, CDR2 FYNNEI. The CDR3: CASTEGRFLNTEAFF. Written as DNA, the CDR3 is TGTGCCAGCACCGAAGGCAGGTTCTTGAACACTGAAGCTTTCTTT.

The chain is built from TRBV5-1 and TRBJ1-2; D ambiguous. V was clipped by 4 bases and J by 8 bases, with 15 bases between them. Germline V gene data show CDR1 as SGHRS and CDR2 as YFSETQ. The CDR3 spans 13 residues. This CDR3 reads CASSPRSPGGYTF. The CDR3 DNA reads TGCGCCAGCAGCCCCCGGTCGCCAGGCGGCTACACCTTC.

The CDR3 reads CASSNPGQRSSYEQYF. The CDR3 region has the DNA TGTGCCAGCAGTAACCCGGGACAGAGAAGCTCCTACGAGCAGTACTTC. J is TRBJ2-7 and V is TRBV28, with TRBD1 identical over 7 bases. The V segment lost 5 bases and the J segment 0 bases; nucleotides outside the gene matches: 10. The CDR3 extends over 16 amino acids. The germline gives CDR1 MDHEN, CDR2 SYDVKM.

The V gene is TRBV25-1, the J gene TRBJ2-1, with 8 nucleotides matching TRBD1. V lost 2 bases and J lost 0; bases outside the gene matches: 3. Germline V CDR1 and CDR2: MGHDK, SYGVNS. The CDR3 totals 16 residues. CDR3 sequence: CASSEQGTGSYNEQFF. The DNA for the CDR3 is TGTGCCAGCAGTGAACAAGGGACAGGCTCCTACAATGAGCAGTTCTTC.

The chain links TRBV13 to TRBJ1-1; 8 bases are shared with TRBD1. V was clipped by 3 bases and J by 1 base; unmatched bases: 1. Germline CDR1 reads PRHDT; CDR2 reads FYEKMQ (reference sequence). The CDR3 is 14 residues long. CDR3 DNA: TGTGCCAGCAGCTTGGACAGGGAGAACACTGAAGCTTTCTTT. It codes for CASSLDRENTEAFF. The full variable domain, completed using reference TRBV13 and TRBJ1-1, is AAGVIQSPRHLIKEKRETATLKCYPIPRHDTVYWYQQGPGQDPQFLISFYEKMQSDKGSIPDRFSAQQFSDYHSELNMSSLELGDSALYFCASSLDRENTEAFFGQGTRLTVV.

The CDR3: CASSQTGVFTEAFF. The CDR3, as DNA: TGCGCCAGCAGCCAAACAGGGGTATTCACTGAAGCTTTCTTT. J is TRBJ1-1 and V is TRBV4-1; TRBD1 matches 7 bases. Germline V gene lookup returns CDR1 MGHRA and CDR2 YSYEKL. The V segment lost 2 bases and the J segment 4 bases; nucleotides outside the gene matches: 4. CDR3 length: 14 amino acids.

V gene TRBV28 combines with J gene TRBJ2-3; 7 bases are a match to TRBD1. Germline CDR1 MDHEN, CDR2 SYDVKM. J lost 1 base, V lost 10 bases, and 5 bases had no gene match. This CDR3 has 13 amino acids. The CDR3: CAIRGRGTDTQYF. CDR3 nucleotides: TGTGCCATTAGGGGGCGGGGCACAGATACGCAGTATTTT.

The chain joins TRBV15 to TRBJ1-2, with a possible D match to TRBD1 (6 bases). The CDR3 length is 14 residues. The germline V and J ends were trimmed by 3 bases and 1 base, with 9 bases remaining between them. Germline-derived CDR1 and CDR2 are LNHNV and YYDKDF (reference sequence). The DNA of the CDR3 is TGTGCCACCAGCAGCCAGGGGTATAACTATGGCTACACCTTC. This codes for CATSSQGYNYGYTF.

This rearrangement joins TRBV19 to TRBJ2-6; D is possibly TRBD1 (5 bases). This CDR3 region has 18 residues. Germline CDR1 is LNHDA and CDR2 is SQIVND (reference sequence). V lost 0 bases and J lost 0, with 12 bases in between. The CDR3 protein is CASSIEQVLGSGANVLTF. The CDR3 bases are TGTGCCAGTAGTATAGAACAGGTCTTAGGCTCTGGGGCCAACGTCCTGACTTTC.

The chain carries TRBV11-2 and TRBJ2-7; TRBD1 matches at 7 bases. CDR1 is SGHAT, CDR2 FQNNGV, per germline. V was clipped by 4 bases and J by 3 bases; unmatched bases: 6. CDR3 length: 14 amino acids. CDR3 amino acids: CASSSMGQIYEQYF. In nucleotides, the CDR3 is TGTGCCAGCAGCTCGATGGGACAGATCTACGAGCAGTACTTC.

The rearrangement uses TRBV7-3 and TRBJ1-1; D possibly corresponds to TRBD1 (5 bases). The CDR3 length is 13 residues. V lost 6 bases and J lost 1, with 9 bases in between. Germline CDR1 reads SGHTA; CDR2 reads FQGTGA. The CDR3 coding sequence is TGTGCCAGCAGTACCGGGGGGAACACTGAAGCTTTCTTT. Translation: CASSTGGNTEAFF.

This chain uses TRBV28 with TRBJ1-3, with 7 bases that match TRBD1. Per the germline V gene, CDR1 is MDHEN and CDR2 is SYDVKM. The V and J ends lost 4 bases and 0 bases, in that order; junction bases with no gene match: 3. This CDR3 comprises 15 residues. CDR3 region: CASSSRGSSGNTIYF. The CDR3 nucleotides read TGTGCCAGCAGTTCCAGGGGGAGCTCTGGAAACACCATATATTTT.

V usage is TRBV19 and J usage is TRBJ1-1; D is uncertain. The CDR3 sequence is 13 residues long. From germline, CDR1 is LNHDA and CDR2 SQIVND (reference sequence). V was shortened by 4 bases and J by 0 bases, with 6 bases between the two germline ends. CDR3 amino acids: CASSNQLNTEAFF. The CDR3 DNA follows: TGTGCCAGTAGTAACCAGTTGAACACTGAAGCTTTCTTT.

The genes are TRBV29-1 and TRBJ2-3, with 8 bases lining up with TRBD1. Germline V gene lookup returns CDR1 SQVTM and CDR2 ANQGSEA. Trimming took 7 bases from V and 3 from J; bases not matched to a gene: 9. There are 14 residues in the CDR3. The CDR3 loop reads CSAQGAIVTDTQYF. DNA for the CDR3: TGCAGCGCGCAGGGGGCTATAGTAACAGATACGCAGTATTTT.